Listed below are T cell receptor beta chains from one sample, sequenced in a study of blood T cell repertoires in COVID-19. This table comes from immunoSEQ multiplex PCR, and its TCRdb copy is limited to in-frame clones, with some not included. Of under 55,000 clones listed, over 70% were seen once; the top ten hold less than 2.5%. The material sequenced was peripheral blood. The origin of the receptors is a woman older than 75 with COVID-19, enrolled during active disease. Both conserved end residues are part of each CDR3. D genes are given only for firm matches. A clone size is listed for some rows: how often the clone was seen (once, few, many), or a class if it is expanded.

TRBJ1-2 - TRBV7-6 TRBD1 CASSRLRTGGRGYTF TGTGCCAGCAGCCGACTAAGGACAGGGGGTAGAGGCTACACCTTC
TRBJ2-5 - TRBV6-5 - CASTVTGKRGETQYF TGTGCCAGCACCGTGACTGGCAAGCGAGGAGAGACCCAGTACTTC
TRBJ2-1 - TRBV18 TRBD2 CASSTSTSGHSYNEQFF TGTGCCAGCTCAACCTCGACTAGCGGGCACTCCTACAATGAGCAGTTCTTC
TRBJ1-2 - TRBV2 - CASRSGTTFIHTF TGTGCCAGCAGATCCGGGACAACCTTCATCCACACCTTC
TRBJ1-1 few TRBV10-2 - CASSESRVRGTEAFF TGCGCCAGCAGTGAGTCCCGGGTTCGAGGAACTGAAGCTTTCTTT
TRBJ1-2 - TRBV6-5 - CASSTRDTVGYGYTF TGTGCCAGCAGTACCCGGGACACAGTAGGGTATGGCTACACCTTC
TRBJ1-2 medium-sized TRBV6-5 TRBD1 CASSYNRGSGYGYTF TGTGCCAGCAGTTATAACAGGGGCTCGGGCTATGGCTACACCTTC
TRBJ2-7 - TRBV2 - CASSRQGSSYEQYF TGTGCCAGCAGTAGGCAGGGTTCATCCTACGAGCAGTACTTC
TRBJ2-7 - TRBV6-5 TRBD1 CASRSGTGGREQYF TGTGCCAGCAGATCAGGGACAGGGGGCCGCGAGCAGTACTTC
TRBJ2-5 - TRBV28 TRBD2 CASSPPGGGAYQETQYF TGTGCCAGCAGTCCCCCTGGCGGGGGGGCTTACCAAGAGACCCAGTACTTC
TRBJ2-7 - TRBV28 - CASATGRSYEQYF TGTGCCAGCGCGACAGGGAGGTCCTACGAGCAGTACTTC
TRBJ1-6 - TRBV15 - CATSRDPTASSYNSPLHF TGTGCCACCAGCAGAGATCCGACAGCAAGCTCCTATAATTCACCCCTCCACTTT
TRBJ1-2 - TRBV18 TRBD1 CASSPKEGQIYGYTF TGTGCCAGCTCACCAAAGGAGGGACAGATCTATGGCTACACCTTC
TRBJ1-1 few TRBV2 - CASSDSYTEAFF TGTGCCAGCAGTGATAGCTACACTGAAGCTTTCTTT
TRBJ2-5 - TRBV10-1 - CASSESPGGETQYF TGCGCCAGCAGTGAGTCGCCAGGGGGGGAGACCCAGTACTTC
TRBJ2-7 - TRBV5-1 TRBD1 CASRDREETYEQYF TGCGCCAGCAGGGACAGGGAAGAAACCTACGAGCAGTACTTC
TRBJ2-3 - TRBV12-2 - CASRLVGTVPGRALGTDTQYF TGTGCAAGTCGCTTAGTGGGGACGGTCCCCGGGAGGGCCTTAGGGACAGATACGCAGTATTTT